This entry lists 10 T cell receptor beta chains sequenced from one sample in a study of regulatory T cells in long-lasting Graves disease. The time point here: newly diagnosed GD, antithyroid drugs for less than 3 months. Scientists built the TCR library using RNA that was extracted from PBMCs. Construction of TCR beta libraries relied on iRepertoire HTBI primers and on Arm-PCR targeting CDR3 regions. MiXCR, applied by TCRdb to the multiplex PCR reads, yields one record per CDR3 protein. The sample holds some 500,000 distinct CDR3 sequences, roughly a sixth seen once. This same sample was also taken into another study, of T cells in Graves' hyperthyroidism and ophthalmopathy.

The material sequenced was peripheral blood mononuclear cells (PBMCs), taken at new diagnosis, from a patient treated with antithyroid drugs. These receptors came from a middle-aged woman with Graves disease.

The rearrangement links TRBV20-1 to TRBJ1-5; D unclear. Trimming took 4 bases from V and 7 from J, leaving 14 bases between them. Looked up from germline, CDR1 is DFQATT and CDR2 is SNEGSKA (reference sequence). The CDR3 totals 13 residues. The CDR3 DNA reads as TGCAGTGCTAACCTCGGAGGAGGCCAGCCCCAGCATTTT. Translation gives CSANLGGGQPQHF.

This clonotype was found many times. The DNA for the CDR3 is TGTGCCAGCAGGGGAACAACAACGAACACTGAAGCTTTCTTT. Protein product: CASRGTTTNTEAFF. V gene TRBV2 combines with J gene TRBJ1-1; no firm D call. The germline V gene encodes CDR1 SNHLY and CDR2 FYNNEI. V lost 6 bases and J lost 1, with 12 bases in between. The CDR3 is 14 amino acids.

This CDR3 is CASSKARGATGTREQFF. CDR3 in DNA: TGTGCCAGCAGTAAGGCGCGGGGGGCAACGGGAACGAGGGAGCAGTTCTTC. The J gene is TRBJ2-1, the V gene TRBV2; 8 nucleotides line up with TRBD2. The CDR3 is 17 amino acids. The V gene end was trimmed by 5 bases and the J gene end by 10 bases; junction bases not matched to a gene: 19. Germline-derived CDR1 and CDR2 are SNHLY and FYNNEI.

With regard to this clonotype: The junction departs from the called germline gene at one end, perhaps through a read error. This chain joins TRBV6-1 and TRBJ1-4, with 9 bases lining up with TRBD1. The CDR3 totals 19 residues. Germline values: CDR1 MNHNS, CDR2 SASEGT. The CDR3 nucleotides are TGTGCCAGCAGCCGAACCGGGACAGGGATACGGGCGTGGAATGGAAAACTGTTTTTT. Protein product: CASSRTGTGIRAWNGKLFF.

This clonotype was seen more than once but under ten times. The chain joins TRBV29-1 to TRBJ2-5; TRBD1 might be the D (6 bases). The germline V gene encodes CDR1 SQVTM and CDR2 ANQGSEA. V lost 1 base and J lost 5, with 14 bases in between. This CDR3 has 14 residues. The CDR3 nucleotides read TGCAGCGTTGAAGGACGGGACAATTTGGAGACCCAGTACTTC. It is translated as CSVEGRDNLETQYF.

This chain links TRBV3-1 with TRBJ2-6; D unclear. Between the trimmed V and J ends, which lost 3 bases and 0 bases, there was a span of 0 bases. The length of the CDR3 is 13 residues. CDR1 is LGHDT, CDR2 YNNKEL, per germline (reference sequence). CDR3 coding DNA: TGTGCCAGCAGCCACTCTGGGGCCAACGTCCTGACTTTC. Translated: CASSHSGANVLTF.

This clonotype was seen many times. The chain uses TRBV12-3 or TRBV12-4 and TRBJ1-2; a weak D match, TRBD1 (5 bases). This CDR3 has 15 amino acids. V gave up 5 bases and J gave up 3 bases, with 16 bases separating them. Here the CDR3 reads CASSPTRRGYYGYTF. The CDR3 nucleotides read TGTGCCAGCAGTCCGACTCGGCGGGGGTACTATGGCTACACCTTC.

Remarks on this clonotype: Germline is not matched at one junction end, which may reflect a read error. This rearrangement joins TRBV10-2 to TRBJ2-7; 12 positions match TRBD1. Germline CDR1 is WSHSY and CDR2 is SAAADI. This CDR3 region has 14 residues. CDR3 sequence reads: CASRPRDRGPEQHF. The CDR3 bases are TGCGCCAGCAGGCCCCGGGACAGGGGGCCCGAGCAGCACTTC.

This chain links TRBV7-9 with TRBJ1-2; TRBD1 agrees at 8 bases. Germline CDR1 reads SEHNR; CDR2 reads FQNEAQ (reference sequence). After removal of 0 bases from V and 4 bases from J, the junction contained 7 bases not matched to a gene. CDR3 length: 16 residues. CDR3 DNA: TGTGCCAGCAGCTTAGCGCTTGGACAGGGTGCCTATGGCTACACCTTC. Translation gives CASSLALGQGAYGYTF.

V usage is TRBV6-2 or TRBV6-3 and J usage is TRBJ1-3, with TRBD1 identical over 8 bases. Germline-derived CDR1 and CDR2 are MNHEY and SVGEGT. Trimming at V came to 4 bases and at J to 0 bases, leaving 8 bases not matched to a gene. The CDR3 totals 17 residues. The CDR3 bases are TGTGCCAGCAGTTGGACAGGGACCCGATTCTCTGGAAACACCATATATTTT. Protein: CASSWTGTRFSGNTIYF.